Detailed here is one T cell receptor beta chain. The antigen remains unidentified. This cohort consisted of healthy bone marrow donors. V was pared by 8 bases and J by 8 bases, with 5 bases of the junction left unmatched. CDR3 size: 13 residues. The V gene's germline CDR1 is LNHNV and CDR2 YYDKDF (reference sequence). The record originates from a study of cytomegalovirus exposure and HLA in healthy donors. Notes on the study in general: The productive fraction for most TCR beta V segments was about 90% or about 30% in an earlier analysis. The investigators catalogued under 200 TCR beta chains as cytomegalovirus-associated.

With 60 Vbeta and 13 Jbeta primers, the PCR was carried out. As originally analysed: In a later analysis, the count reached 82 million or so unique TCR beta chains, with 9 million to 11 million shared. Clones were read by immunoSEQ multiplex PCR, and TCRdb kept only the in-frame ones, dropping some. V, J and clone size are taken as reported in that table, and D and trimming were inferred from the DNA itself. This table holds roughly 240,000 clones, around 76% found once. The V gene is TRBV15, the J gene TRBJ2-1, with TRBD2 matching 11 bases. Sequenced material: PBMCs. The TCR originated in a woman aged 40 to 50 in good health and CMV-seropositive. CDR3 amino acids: CATQLAGVYEQFF. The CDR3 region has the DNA TGTGCCACCCAACTAGCGGGAGTCTATGAGCAGTTCTTC.